One T cell receptor beta chain is described in this entry. The sample belongs to a study of control samples from healthy donors and cancer patients. V shed 9 bases and J shed 5 bases, with 5 bases lying between them. CDR3 length equals 11 residues. Looked up from germline, CDR1 is MNHNY and CDR2 is SVGAGI (reference sequence). Clones were sequenced by immunoSEQ multiplex PCR, and TCRdb holds only the in-frame ones, with some missing. The sample lists approximately 100,000 clones, over 85% occurring once. The sequenced material came from blood. The rearrangement uses TRBV6-6 and TRBJ1-6, with no clear D. This clonotype was sampled from a human donor in good health. The donor label of this sample is uncertain. The CDR3 sequence: CASRNNSPLHF. In DNA form, the CDR3 reads TGTGCCAGTCGAAATAATTCACCCCTCCACTTT.